A selection of T cell receptor beta chains follows, all from one sample in a study of T cell changes during pregnancy in multiple sclerosis. Some clones are missing from TCRdb's copy, which holds only in-frame ones; the method was immunoSEQ multiplex PCR. The data contain roughly 46,000 clones, about 91% of them seen just once; the ten biggest clones take up 2% to 2.5%. The sequences come from peripheral blood, collected in the third trimester of pregnancy. The receptor source for this set is a female donor with multiple sclerosis, enrolled in a pregnancy study. The CDR3 runs from the conserved cysteine through the conserved F or W. The D gene is left open where the match is weak. Some rows have no size entry. The others give once, few or many, or a class for an expanded clone.

J: TRBJ2-1; size: NA; V: TRBV19; D: NA; DNA: TGTGCCAGTAGTATAGAAGTGACAACCACCTACAATGAGCAGTTCTTC; CDR3: CASSIEVTTTYNEQFF
J: TRBJ1-1; size: NA; V: TRBV2; D: NA; DNA: TGTGCCAGCAGTGGGGCAGGGATCACTGAAGCTTTCTTT; CDR3: CASSGAGITEAFF
J: TRBJ2-1; size: NA; V: TRBV9; D: TRBD1; DNA: TGTGCCAGCAGCTCCAGAACAGGGGCAAGCTACAATGAGCAGTTCTTC; CDR3: CASSSRTGASYNEQFF
J: TRBJ2-3; size: NA; V: TRBV11-1; D: NA; DNA: TGTGCCAGCAGCTTAAGCCTCAGGCCGGTGTTTTCGGATACGCAGTATTTT; CDR3: CASSLSLRPVFSDTQYF
J: TRBJ2-2; size: NA; V: TRBV6-6; D: NA; DNA: TGTGCCAGCAGTTACAATCCTGGACAAACCCCCGGGGAGCTGTTTTTT; CDR3: CASSYNPGQTPGELFF
J: TRBJ2-7; size: NA; V: TRBV19; D: TRBD2; DNA: TGTGCCAGTAGTATAGATTCCCCTAGCGGTCGGTACGAGCAGTACTTC; CDR3: CASSIDSPSGRYEQYF
J: TRBJ2-1; size: NA; V: TRBV28; D: NA; DNA: TGTGCCACCTCCCGGAGGGGTGCCTACAATGAGCAGTTCTTC; CDR3: CATSRRGAYNEQFF
J: TRBJ2-7; size: NA; V: TRBV2; D: TRBD2; DNA: TGTGCCAGCAGTGGAACTAGCGGGAGCCTCGAGCAGTACTTC; CDR3: CASSGTSGSLEQYF
J: TRBJ2-2; size: NA; V: TRBV28; D: NA; DNA: TGTGCCAGCAGACCACTCGGGGTCGCAGGTACCGGGGAGCTGTTTTTT; CDR3: CASRPLGVAGTGELFF
J: TRBJ2-1; size: NA; V: TRBV7-2; D: TRBD2; DNA: TGTGCCAGCAGCTTCCAAAGCGGGAGTGGTGAGCAGTTCTTC; CDR3: CASSFQSGSGEQFF
J: TRBJ2-1; size: NA; V: TRBV19; D: TRBD2; DNA: TGTGCCAGTAGTATCTTAACTAGCGGGAGCGATGAGCAGTTCTTC; CDR3: CASSILTSGSDEQFF
J: TRBJ2-2; size: few; V: TRBV5-1; D: NA; DNA: TGCGCCAGCAGCTTGGACAGGCCTAACACCGGGGAGCTGTTTTTT; CDR3: CASSLDRPNTGELFF
J: TRBJ1-5; size: NA; V: TRBV25-1; D: TRBD1; DNA: TGTGCCAGCCGAGGACAGGGCTACAATCAGCCCCAGCATTTT; CDR3: CASRGQGYNQPQHF
J: TRBJ2-1; size: NA; V: TRBV7-8; D: TRBD2; DNA: TGTGCCAGCAGCTTAGCTAGCGGGAGTATCAATGAGCAGTTCTTC; CDR3: CASSLASGSINEQFF
J: TRBJ1-1; size: NA; V: TRBV6-1; D: NA; DNA: TGTGCCAGCAGTACGATGAAGACAGCGGGCACTGAAGCTTTCTTT; CDR3: CASSTMKTAGTEAFF
J: TRBJ1-5; size: NA; V: TRBV12-5; D: TRBD1; DNA: TGTGCTAGTGGTTTGTCCTGGGACAGGGCGAGCAATCAGCCCCAGCATTTT; CDR3: CASGLSWDRASNQPQHF
J: TRBJ2-3; size: NA; V: TRBV7-6; D: TRBD2; DNA: TGTGCCAGCAGCTCAGCTTTAGCGGGGACCATCACAGATACGCAGTATTTT; CDR3: CASSSALAGTITDTQYF
J: TRBJ2-3; size: NA; V: TRBV29-1; D: TRBD2; DNA: TGCAGCGTTGACCGAGCGGGAGTATCAGATACGCAGTATTTT; CDR3: CSVDRAGVSDTQYF
J: TRBJ2-5; size: NA; V: TRBV6-5; D: NA; DNA: TGTGCCAGCAGTATGGGACTGGGGCTCGAAGAGACCCAGTACTTC; CDR3: CASSMGLGLEETQYF
J: TRBJ2-2; size: once; V: TRBV5-1; D: NA; DNA: TGCGCCAGCAGCTGGGGGGACAGAGGGAGTACCGGGGAGCTGTTTTTT; CDR3: CASSWGDRGSTGELFF
J: TRBJ2-5; size: NA; V: TRBV29-1; D: NA; DNA: TGCAGCGTTGGAGGGCCCACTCGTGGGCAAGAGACCCAGTACTTC; CDR3: CSVGGPTRGQETQYF
J: TRBJ1-1; size: NA; V: TRBV18; D: TRBD1; DNA: TGTGCCAGCTCAACAGGGGCGACAGGAGAAGCTTTCTTT; CDR3: CASSTGATGEAFF
J: TRBJ2-3; size: NA; V: TRBV5-4; D: TRBD2; DNA: TGTGCCAGCAGCTTCGGGACTAGAGCCACAGATACGCAGTATTTT; CDR3: CASSFGTRATDTQYF
J: TRBJ1-2; size: NA; V: TRBV7-2; D: TRBD1; DNA: TGTGCCAGCAGCTTTCAGGGGTCTTCGACAGGGGTGTTTTATGGCTACACCTTC; CDR3: CASSFQGSSTGVFYGYTF
J: TRBJ2-4; size: NA; V: TRBV19; D: TRBD2; DNA: TGTGCCAGTTGCCCCTCTGGACTAGCGGGAGCGGGAGACATTCAGTACTTC; CDR3: CASCPSGLAGAGDIQYF
J: TRBJ2-7; size: NA; V: TRBV19; D: NA; DNA: TGTGCCAGTAGTACCCACTACGAGCAGTACTTC; CDR3: CASSTHYEQYF
J: TRBJ1-2; size: NA; V: TRBV7-9; D: TRBD1; DNA: TGTGCCAGCAGCTTAACAGCGAGCTTACAGGGGGCTTATGGCTACACCTTC; CDR3: CASSLTASLQGAYGYTF
J: TRBJ1-5; size: once; V: TRBV28; D: NA; DNA: TGTGCCAGCAGGCCCTCGGGGGTATTGGGACAGCCCCAGCATTTT; CDR3: CASRPSGVLGQPQHF
J: TRBJ2-5; size: NA; V: TRBV4-2; D: TRBD1; DNA: TGTGCCAGCAGCCAAGAGCGACAGGGGGCAGAGACCCAGTACTTC; CDR3: CASSQERQGAETQYF
J: TRBJ1-2; size: NA; V: TRBV29-1; D: NA; DNA: TGCAGCGTTCACCAAACGGGACAAATAAACTATGGCTACACCTTC; CDR3: CSVHQTGQINYGYTF
J: TRBJ1-2; size: NA; V: TRBV5-1; D: TRBD1; DNA: TGCGCCAGCAGCCTGGGACAGGGGGCTTTCGGCTACACCTTC; CDR3: CASSLGQGAFGYTF
J: TRBJ2-5; size: NA; V: TRBV9; D: TRBD2; DNA: TGTGCCAGCAGCCCCTCAGCGGGAGTGGGAGAGACCCAGTACTTC; CDR3: CASSPSAGVGETQYF
J: TRBJ2-7; size: NA; V: TRBV19; D: TRBD2; DNA: TGTGCCAGTAGTATAAAGGTCTTTTCGGGCGGGAGGGCCTACGAGCAGTACTTC; CDR3: CASSIKVFSGGRAYEQYF
J: TRBJ1-5; size: NA; V: TRBV5-4; D: TRBD1; DNA: TGTGCCAGCAGCCCGGACAGGGGAGGAGGGCAGCCCCAGCATTTT; CDR3: CASSPDRGGGQPQHF